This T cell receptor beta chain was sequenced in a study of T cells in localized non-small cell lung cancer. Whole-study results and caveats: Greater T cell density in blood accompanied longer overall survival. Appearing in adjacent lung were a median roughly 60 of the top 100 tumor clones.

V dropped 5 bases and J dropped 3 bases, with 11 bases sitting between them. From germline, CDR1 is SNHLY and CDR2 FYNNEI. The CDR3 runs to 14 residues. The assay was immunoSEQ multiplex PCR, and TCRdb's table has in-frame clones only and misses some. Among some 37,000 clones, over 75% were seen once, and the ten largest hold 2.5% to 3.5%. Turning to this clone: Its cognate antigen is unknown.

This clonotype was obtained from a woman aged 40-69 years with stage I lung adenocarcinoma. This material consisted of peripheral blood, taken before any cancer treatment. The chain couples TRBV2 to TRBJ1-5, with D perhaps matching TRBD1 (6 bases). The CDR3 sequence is CASSLQGDNQPQHF. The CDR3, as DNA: TGTGCCAGCAGTCTACAGGGAGACAATCAGCCCCAGCATTTT. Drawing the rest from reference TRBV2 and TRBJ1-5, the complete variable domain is EPEVTQTPSHQVTQMGQEVILRCVPISNHLYFYWYRQILGQKVEFLVSFYNNEISEKSEIFDDQFSVERPDGSNFTLKIRSTKLEDSAMYFCASSLQGDNQPQHFGDGTRLSIL.